The source of this TCR beta chain is a study of cytomegalovirus exposure and HLA in healthy donors. TCRdb's table, derived via immunoSEQ multiplex PCR, lists solely in-frame clones and lacks some. The data show about 120,000 clones, 70% to 90% seen once. The germline gives CDR1 MNHNS, CDR2 SASEGT. The CDR3 length is 14 residues. Trimming removed 6 bases at V and 7 bases at J, with 18 bases between. This clone has a handful of counts. The rearrangement uses TRBV6-1 and TRBJ1-2, with D possibly being TRBD1 (6 bases). The sequencing sample was made of PBMCs. This clonotype was obtained from a woman younger than 35 in good health and CMV-seropositive. Here the CDR3 DNA reads TGTGCCAGCAGGATAGAAAGGGGGAATGGTGGCTACACCTTC. Encoded protein: CASRIERGNGGYTF.